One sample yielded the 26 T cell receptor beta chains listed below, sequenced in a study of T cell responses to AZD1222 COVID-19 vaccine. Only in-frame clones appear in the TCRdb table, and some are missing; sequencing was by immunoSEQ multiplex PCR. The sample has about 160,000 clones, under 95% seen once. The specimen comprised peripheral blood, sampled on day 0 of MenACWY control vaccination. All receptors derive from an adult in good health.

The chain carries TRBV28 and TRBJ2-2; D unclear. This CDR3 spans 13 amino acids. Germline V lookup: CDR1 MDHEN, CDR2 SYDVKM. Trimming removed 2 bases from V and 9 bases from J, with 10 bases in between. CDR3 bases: TGTGCCAGCAGTTTAGTGGCCCGTCGGGAGCTGTTTTTT. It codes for CASSLVARRELFF.

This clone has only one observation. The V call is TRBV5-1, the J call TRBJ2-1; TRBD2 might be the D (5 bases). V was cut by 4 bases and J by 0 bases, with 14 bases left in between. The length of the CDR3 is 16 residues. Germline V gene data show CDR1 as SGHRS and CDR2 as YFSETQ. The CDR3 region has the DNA TGCGCCAGCAGCCTCCGACTAATTAGCTCCTACAATGAGCAGTTCTTC. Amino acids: CASSLRLISSYNEQFF.

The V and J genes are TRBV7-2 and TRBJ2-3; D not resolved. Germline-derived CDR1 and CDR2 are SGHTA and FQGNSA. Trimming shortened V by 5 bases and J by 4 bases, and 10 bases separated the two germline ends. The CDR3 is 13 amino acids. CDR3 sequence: CASSRQWADTQYF. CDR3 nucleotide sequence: TGTGCCAGCAGCCGACAATGGGCAGATACGCAGTATTTT.

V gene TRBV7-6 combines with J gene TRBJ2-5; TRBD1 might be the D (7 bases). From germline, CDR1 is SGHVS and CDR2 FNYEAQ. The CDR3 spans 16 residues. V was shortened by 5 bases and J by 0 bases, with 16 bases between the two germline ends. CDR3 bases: TGTGCCAGCAGCCCCTGGGGCAGGGGGGACCAAGAGACCCAGTACTTC. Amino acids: CASSPWGRGDQETQYF. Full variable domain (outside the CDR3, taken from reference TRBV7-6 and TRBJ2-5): GAGVSQSPRYKVTKRGQDVALRCDPISGHVSLYWYRQALGQGPEFLTYFNYEAQQDKSGLPNDRFSAERPEGSISTLTIQRTEQRDSAMYRCASSPWGRGDQETQYFGPGTRLLVL.

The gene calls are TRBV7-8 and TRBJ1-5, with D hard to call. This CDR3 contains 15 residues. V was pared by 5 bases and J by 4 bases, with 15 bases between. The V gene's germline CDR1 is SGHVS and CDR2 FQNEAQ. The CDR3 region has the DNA TGTGCCAGCAGCGGTCCCTCGAGTGGGAATCAGCCCCAGCATTTT. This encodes CASSGPSSGNQPQHF.

CDR3 amino acids: CAISAGGPTGEQFF. CDR3 nucleotides: TGTGCCATCTCAGCGGGAGGGCCGACGGGTGAGCAGTTCTTC. V gene TRBV19 combines with J gene TRBJ2-1, with 10 bases identical to TRBD2. The V gene end was trimmed by 10 bases and the J gene end by 9 bases; junction bases not matched to a gene: 12. This CDR3 spans 14 amino acids. CDR1 LNHDA and CDR2 SQIVND come from the germline V gene (reference sequence).

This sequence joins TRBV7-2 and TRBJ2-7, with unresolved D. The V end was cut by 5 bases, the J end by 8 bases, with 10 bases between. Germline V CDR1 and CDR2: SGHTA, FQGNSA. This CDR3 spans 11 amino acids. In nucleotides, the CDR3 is TGTGCCAGCAGCCCCTCTGGGCAGCAGTACTTC. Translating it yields CASSPSGQQYF. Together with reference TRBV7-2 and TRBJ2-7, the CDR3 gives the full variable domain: GAGVSQSPSNKVTEKGKDVELRCDPISGHTALYWYRQSLGQGLEFLIYFQGNSAPDKSGLPSDRFSAERTGGSVSTLTIQRTQQEDSAVYLCASSPSGQQYFGPGTRLTVT.

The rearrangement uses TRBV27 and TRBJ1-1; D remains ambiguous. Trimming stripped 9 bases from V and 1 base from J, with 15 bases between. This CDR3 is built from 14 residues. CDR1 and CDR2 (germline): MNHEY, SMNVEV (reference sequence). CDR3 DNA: TGTGCCAGTTATGGAGCACGGTCGAACACTGAAGCTTTCTTT. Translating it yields CASYGARSNTEAFF.

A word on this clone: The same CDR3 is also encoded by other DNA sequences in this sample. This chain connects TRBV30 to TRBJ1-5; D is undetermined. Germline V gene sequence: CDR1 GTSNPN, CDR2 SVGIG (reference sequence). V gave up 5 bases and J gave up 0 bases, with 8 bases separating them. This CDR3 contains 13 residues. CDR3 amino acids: CAWGRDSNQPQHF. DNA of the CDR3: TGTGCCTGGGGCCGGGATAGCAATCAGCCCCAGCATTTT.

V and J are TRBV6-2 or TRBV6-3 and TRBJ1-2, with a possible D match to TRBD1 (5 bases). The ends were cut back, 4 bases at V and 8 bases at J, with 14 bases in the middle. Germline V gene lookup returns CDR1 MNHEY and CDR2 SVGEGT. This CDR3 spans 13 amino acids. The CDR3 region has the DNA TGTGCCAGCAGTTCCAGCCCGGGGGGAGGCTACACCTTC. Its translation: CASSSSPGGGYTF.

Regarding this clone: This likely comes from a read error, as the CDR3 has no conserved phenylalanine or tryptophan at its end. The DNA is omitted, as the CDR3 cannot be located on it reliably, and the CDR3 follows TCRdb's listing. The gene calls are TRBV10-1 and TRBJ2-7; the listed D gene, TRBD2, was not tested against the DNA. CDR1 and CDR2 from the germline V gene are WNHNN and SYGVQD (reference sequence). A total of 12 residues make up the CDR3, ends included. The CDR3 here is CASSEPDSGELS.

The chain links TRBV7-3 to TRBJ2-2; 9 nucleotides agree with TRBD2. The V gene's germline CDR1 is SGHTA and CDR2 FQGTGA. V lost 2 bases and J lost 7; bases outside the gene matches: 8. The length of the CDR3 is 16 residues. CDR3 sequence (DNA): TGTGCCAGCAGCTTATCCGGACTAGCGCGTGGCGGGGAGCTGTTTTTT. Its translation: CASSLSGLARGGELFF.

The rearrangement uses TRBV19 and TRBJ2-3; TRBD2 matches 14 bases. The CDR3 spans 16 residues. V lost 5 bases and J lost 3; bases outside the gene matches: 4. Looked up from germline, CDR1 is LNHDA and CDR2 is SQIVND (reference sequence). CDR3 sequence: CASSLRTSGRTDTQYF. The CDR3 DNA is TGTGCCAGTAGTCTTCGGACTAGCGGGAGGACAGATACGCAGTATTTT. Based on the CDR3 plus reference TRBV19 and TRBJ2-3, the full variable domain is DGGITQSPKYLFRKEGQNVTLSCEQNLNHDAMYWYRQDPGQGLRLIYYSQIVNDFQKGDIAEGYSVSREKKESFPLTVTSAQKNPTAFYLCASSLRTSGRTDTQYFGPGTRLTVL.

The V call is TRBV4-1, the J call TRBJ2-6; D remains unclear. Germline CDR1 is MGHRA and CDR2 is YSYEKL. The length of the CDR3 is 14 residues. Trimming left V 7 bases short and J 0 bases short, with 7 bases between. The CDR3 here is CASTLNSGANVLTF. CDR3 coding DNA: TGCGCCAGCACTCTCAACTCTGGGGCCAACGTCCTGACTTTC.

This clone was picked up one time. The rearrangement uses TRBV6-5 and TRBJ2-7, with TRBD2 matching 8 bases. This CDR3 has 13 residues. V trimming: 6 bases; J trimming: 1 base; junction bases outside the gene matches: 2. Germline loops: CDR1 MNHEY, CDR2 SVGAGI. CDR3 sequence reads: CASRSGGSYEQYF. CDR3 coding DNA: TGTGCCAGCAGGAGCGGGGGTTCCTACGAGCAGTACTTC.

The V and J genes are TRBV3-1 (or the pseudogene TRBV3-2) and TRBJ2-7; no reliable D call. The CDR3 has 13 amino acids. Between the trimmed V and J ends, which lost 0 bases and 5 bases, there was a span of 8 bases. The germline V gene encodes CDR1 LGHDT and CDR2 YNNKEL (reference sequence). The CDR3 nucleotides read TGTGCCAGCAGCCAAGACCACTGGAACGAGCAGTACTTC. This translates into CASSQDHWNEQYF.

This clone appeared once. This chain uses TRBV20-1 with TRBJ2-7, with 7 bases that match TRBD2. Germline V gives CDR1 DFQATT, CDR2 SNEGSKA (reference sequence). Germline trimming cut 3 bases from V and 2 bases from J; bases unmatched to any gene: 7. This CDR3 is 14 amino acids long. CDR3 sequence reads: CSASPSGFTYEQYF. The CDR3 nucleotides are TGCAGTGCTAGTCCTAGCGGTTTCACCTACGAGCAGTACTTC.

The CDR3 region has the DNA TGTGCCAGCAGCTCAACAGGGGTCACCGGGGAGCTGTTTTTT. Translating it yields CASSSTGVTGELFF. The V and J genes are TRBV7-3 and TRBJ2-2, with 7 bases lining up with TRBD1. The CDR3 consists of 14 residues. J lost 4 bases, V lost 4 bases, and 3 bases had no gene match. Germline V lookup: CDR1 SGHTA, CDR2 FQGTGA.

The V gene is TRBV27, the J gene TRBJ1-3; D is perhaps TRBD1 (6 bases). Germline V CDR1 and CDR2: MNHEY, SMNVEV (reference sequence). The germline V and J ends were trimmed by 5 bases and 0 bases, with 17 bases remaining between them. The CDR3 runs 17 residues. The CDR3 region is CASSPNRVVGSGNTIYF. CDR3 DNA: TGTGCCAGCAGTCCTAACAGGGTCGTGGGCTCTGGAAACACCATATATTTT.

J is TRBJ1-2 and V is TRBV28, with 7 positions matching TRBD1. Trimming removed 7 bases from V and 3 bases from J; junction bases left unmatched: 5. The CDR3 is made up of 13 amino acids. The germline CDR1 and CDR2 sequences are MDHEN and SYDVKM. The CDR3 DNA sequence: TGTGCCAGCACTTCAGGGGGGGACTATGGCTACACCTTC. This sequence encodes CASTSGGDYGYTF.

This CDR3 is CASSSSPNLPNQPQHF. In DNA, the CDR3 is TGTGCCAGCAGTTCAAGTCCGAACCTTCCAAATCAGCCCCAGCATTTT. The gene calls are TRBV27 and TRBJ1-5; D is unclear. Between the trimmed V and J ends, which lost 4 bases and 4 bases, there was a span of 17 bases. Looked up from germline, CDR1 is MNHEY and CDR2 is SMNVEV (reference sequence). The CDR3 consists of 16 residues.

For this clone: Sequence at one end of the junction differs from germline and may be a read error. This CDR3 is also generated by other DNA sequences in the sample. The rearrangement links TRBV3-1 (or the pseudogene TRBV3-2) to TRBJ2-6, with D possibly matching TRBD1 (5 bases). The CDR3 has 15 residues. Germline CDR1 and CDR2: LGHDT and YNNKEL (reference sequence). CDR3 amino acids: CASSQDFSGANVLTF. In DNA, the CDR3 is TGTGCCAGCAGCCAAGATTTCTCTGGGGCTAACGTCCTGACTTTC.

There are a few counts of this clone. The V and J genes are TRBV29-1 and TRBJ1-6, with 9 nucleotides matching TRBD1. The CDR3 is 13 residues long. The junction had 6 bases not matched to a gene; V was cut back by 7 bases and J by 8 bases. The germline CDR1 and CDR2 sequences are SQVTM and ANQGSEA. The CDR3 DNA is TGCAGCGCCAGGGACAGGGATGATTCACCCCTCCACTTT. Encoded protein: CSARDRDDSPLHF.

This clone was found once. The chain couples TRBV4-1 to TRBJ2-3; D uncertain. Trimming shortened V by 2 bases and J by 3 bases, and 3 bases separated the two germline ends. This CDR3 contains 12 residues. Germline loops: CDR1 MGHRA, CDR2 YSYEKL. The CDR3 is CASSQKTDTQYF. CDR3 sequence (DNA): TGCGCCAGCAGCCAAAAAACAGATACGCAGTATTTT.

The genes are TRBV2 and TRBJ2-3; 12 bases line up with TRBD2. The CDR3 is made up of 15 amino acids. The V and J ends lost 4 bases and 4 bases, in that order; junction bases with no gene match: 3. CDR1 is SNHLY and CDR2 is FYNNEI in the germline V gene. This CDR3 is CASSGLAGVADTQYF. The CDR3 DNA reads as TGTGCCAGCAGTGGACTAGCGGGAGTGGCAGATACGCAGTATTTT.

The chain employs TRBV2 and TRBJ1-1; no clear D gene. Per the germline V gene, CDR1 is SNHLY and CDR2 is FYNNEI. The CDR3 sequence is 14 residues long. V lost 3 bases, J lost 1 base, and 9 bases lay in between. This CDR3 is CASSDRAANTEAFF. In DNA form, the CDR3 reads TGTGCCAGCAGTGATAGGGCTGCGAACACTGAAGCTTTCTTT.